This is a list of T cell receptor beta chains from one sample in a study of blood T cell repertoires in COVID-19. Libraries were prepared by immunoSEQ multiplex PCR; TCRdb keeps only in-frame clonotypes and omits some of them. The data contain approximately 300,000 clones, 85% to 90% of them singletons. The specimen was PBMCs or T cells enriched from blood (not recorded which). Receptor source: a woman aged 18 to 35 with acute COVID-19. Each CDR3 is given with its conserved first and last residue. Fields, in order: J gene, D gene, clone size, V gene, CDR3 protein. D genes are given only for firm matches. Size is omitted from some rows. Given values are once, few, many or a class for expanded clones.

TRBJ1-1 | - | - | TRBV28 | CASSLFRARRRTEAFF
TRBJ2-6 | - | - | TRBV7-2 | CARGAGLTSSGANVLTF
TRBJ1-2 | - | - | TRBV7-9 | CASSLEQGNGYTF
TRBJ1-2 | - | - | TRBV6-2/TRBV6-3 | CASSQRRGGGYTF
TRBJ2-7 | - | - | TRBV7-6 | CASSLASSATYEQYF
TRBJ2-3 | TRBD2 | - | TRBV28 | CASGRETQGDTQYF
TRBJ1-2 | TRBD1 | - | TRBV3-1/TRBV3-2 | CASSQVAQGQGYTF
TRBJ2-3 | - | once | TRBV7-9 | CASSFGAYREWGDTQYF
TRBJ1-3 | TRBD1 | - | TRBV5-1 | CASSPGTGWISGNTIYF
TRBJ1-1 | TRBD1 | - | TRBV4-1 | CASSPGTNRGTGDTEAFF
TRBJ1-1 | TRBD1 | - | TRBV10-3 | CAIGGTAEAFF
TRBJ2-1 | TRBD2 | - | TRBV9 | CASSVGTSGNEQFF
TRBJ1-2 | TRBD1 | few | TRBV19 | CASRTRQGDYGYTF
TRBJ1-3 | - | - | TRBV19 | CASDGDFSSGNTIYF
TRBJ1-1 | TRBD1 | once | TRBV13 | CASSSQGARTEAFF
TRBJ1-6 | TRBD1 | few | TRBV19 | CASSIRGQLNSPLHF
TRBJ2-7 | TRBD1 | - | TRBV28 | CASSFTGQDADEQYF
TRBJ2-1 | TRBD1 | - | TRBV7-9 | CASRGDRGLTGHYNEQFF
TRBJ1-2 | TRBD1 | - | TRBV27 | CASSPRTGNVANYGYTF
TRBJ1-1 | - | - | TRBV27 | CASGVRRAGWNTEAFF
TRBJ1-2 | - | once | TRBV12-5 | CASGSRANYGYTF
TRBJ2-5 | - | - | TRBV19 | CASSIDRGQETQYF
TRBJ2-7 | TRBD1 | - | TRBV6-5 | CASSYSGQGASYEQYF
TRBJ2-1 | TRBD2 | - | TRBV7-2 | CASSLQRDSYNEQFF
TRBJ1-1 | TRBD1 | - | TRBV28 | CASSGGGGTEAFF
TRBJ1-3 | - | - | TRBV3-1/TRBV3-2 | CASSQPLSGVPSGNTIYF
TRBJ2-2 | - | few | TRBV5-1 | CASSLTGNTGELFF
TRBJ2-1 | - | - | TRBV5-4 | CASSLDSPRPNEQFF
TRBJ2-1 | TRBD2 | - | TRBV7-9 | CASSPTSGRSGYNEQFF
TRBJ2-1 | TRBD2 | - | TRBV27 | CASSPPMGGSLYNEQFF
TRBJ2-1 | TRBD2 | - | TRBV2 | CASSETSEAYNEQFF
TRBJ2-5 | - | - | TRBV5-1 | CASSPEGQETQYF
TRBJ2-5 | TRBD2 | - | TRBV20-1 | CSASSSGRGVETQYF
TRBJ2-7 | TRBD2 | - | TRBV4-2 | CASSQHLLAGESYEQYF
TRBJ2-7 | - | once | TRBV29-1 | CSVVADNSYEQYF
TRBJ2-3 | TRBD2 | once | TRBV20-1 | CSASSGSPDTQYF
TRBJ2-7 | TRBD2 | - | TRBV28 | CASSSGTSGSYEQYF